This T cell receptor beta chain was identified in a study of T cells after yellow fever vaccination. By 5'RACE template switching, TCR cDNA was produced, with a universal primer site and UMIs added in the process. Each CDR3 protein is one row after TCRdb ran MiXCR on the 5' RACE reads. The profile shows about 320,000 distinct CDR3 sequences, around 4.4% of them singletons. With respect to this clonotype: The antigen is unknown.

The germline V gene encodes CDR1 MGHDK and CDR2 SYGVNS. This CDR3 is built from 14 residues. V was clipped by 4 bases and J by 7 bases; unmatched bases: 7. Study-wide points: CD4 and CD8 compartments shared a small share of clonotypes. On re-exposure, the response was weaker but peaked faster, at day 5 versus 15. The presence of abundant clonotypes contaminating from the bulk population was possible in FACS-sorted repertoires.

The sample consisted of PBMCs, taken 15 days after the yellow fever booster vaccination. The receptor comes from a man between 18 and 35 years old who received the YFV17D yellow fever vaccine. The chain is built from TRBV25-1 and TRBJ1-3; 7 positions match TRBD1. The CDR3 DNA sequence: TGTGCCAGCAGTGGATACAGGGGAAGGAACACCATATATTTT. This sequence encodes CASSGYRGRNTIYF.